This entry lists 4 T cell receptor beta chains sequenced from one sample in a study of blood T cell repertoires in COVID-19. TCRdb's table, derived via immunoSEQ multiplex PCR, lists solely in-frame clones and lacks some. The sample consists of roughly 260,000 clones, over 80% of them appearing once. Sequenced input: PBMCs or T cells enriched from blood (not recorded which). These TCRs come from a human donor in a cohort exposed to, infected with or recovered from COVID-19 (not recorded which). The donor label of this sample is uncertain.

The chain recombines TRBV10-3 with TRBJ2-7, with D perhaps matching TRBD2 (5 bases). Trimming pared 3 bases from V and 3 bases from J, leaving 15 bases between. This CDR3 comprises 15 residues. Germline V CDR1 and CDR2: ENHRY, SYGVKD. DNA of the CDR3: TGTGCCATCAGTGACCTCTCCCCGGGAATCTACGAGCAGTACTTC. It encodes CAISDLSPGIYEQYF.

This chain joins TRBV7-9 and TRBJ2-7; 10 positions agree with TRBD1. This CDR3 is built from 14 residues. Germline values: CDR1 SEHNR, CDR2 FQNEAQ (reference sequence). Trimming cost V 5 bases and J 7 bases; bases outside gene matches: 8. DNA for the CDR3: TGTGCCAGCAGCCCGCGACAGGGGGCGGGAGAGCAGTACTTC. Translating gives CASSPRQGAGEQYF.

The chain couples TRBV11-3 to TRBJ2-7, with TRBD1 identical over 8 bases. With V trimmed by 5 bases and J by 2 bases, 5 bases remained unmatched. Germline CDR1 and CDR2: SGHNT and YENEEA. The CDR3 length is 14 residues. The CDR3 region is CASSLGQGTYEQYF. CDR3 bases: TGTGCCAGCAGCCTTGGACAGGGTACCTACGAGCAGTACTTC.

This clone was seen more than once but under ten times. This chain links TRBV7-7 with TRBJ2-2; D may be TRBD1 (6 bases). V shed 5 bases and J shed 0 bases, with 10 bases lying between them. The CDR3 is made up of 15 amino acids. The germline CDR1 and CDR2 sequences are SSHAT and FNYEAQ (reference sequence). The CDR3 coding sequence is TGTGCCAGCAGCCCCACAGGGCCGAACACCGGGGAGCTGTTTTTT. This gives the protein CASSPTGPNTGELFF.